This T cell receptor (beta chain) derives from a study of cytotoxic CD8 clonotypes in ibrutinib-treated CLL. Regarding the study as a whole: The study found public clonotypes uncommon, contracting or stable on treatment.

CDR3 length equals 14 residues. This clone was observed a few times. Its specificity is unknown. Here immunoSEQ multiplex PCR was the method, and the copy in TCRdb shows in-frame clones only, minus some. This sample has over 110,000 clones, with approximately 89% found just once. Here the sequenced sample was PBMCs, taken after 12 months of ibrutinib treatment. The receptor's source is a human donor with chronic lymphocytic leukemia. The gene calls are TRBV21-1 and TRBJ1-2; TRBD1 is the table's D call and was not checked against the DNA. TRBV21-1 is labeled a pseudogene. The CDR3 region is CASSWRQGCYGYTF. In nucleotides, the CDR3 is TGTGCCAGCAGCTGGCGACAGGGGTGCTATGGCTACACCTTC.